This T cell receptor (beta chain) was obtained from a study of chemoradiotherapy in HPV16-positive cancers. Study at large: Candidate HPV-specific T-cell clones and common TCR motifs came from functional assays in two HPV16-positive patients.

Repeated repertoire sampling spanned the course of chemoradiotherapy. In the case of this clone: Antigen unknown.

Clones were read by immunoSEQ multiplex PCR, and TCRdb kept only the in-frame ones, dropping some. Of some 15,000 clones detected, around nine tenths appear once; the ten largest clones hold 3% to 4.5%. Notes on the study in general: During treatment, candidate HPV-specific clones and E7-related motifs expanded in tumor.

The CDR3 extends over 15 amino acids. V lost 1 base to trimming and J lost 14 bases, with 18 bases between them. The germline V gene encodes CDR1 SEHNR and CDR2 FQNEAQ (reference sequence). The input for sequencing was blood, taken from a patient who underwent chemoradiotherapy. The chain employs TRBV7-9 and TRBJ1-6; the D gene is possibly TRBD1 (6 bases). This TCR came from a human donor with HPV-associated anogenital cancer. CDR3 nucleotides: TGTGCCAGCAGCTTAGAACGGGGGGGCCAATTCACCCTCCACTTT. Translation: CASSLERGGQFTLHF. The full variable domain, in which reference TRBV7-9 and TRBJ1-6 provide the parts outside the CDR3, is DTGVSQNPRHKITKRGQNVTFRCDPISEHNRLYWYRQTLGQGPEFLTYFQNEAQLEKSRLLSDRFSAERPKGSFSTLEIQRTEQGDSAMYLCASSLERGGQFTLHFGNGTRLTVT.